Listed below are T cell receptor beta chains from one sample, sequenced in a study of human T cells and chemical hapten exposure. Via MiXCR, TCRdb re-called the RACE reads, giving one row per CDR3 protein. The sample has just over 70,000 distinct CDR3 sequences; roughly 10% are singletons. The sequenced sample was whole blood, obtained in connection with sensitization to the hapten diphenylcyclopropenone (DPC). Every receptor here comes from a woman aged 50 to 60 with alopecia areata. Some clones in this sample may be carry-over from other donors' samples. Both conserved end residues are part of each CDR3. Each record gives: J gene, V gene, CDR3 protein.

j_gene: TRBJ1-6; v_gene: TRBV6-2/TRBV6-3; CDR3aa: CASRSLNRGFNSPLHF
j_gene: TRBJ2-5; v_gene: TRBV19; CDR3aa: CASSPWTSGGQETQYF
j_gene: TRBJ1-2; v_gene: TRBV5-1; CDR3aa: CASSLGRTGIYGYTF
j_gene: TRBJ2-5; v_gene: TRBV18; CDR3aa: CASSPPGPETQYF
j_gene: TRBJ2-3; v_gene: TRBV12-3/TRBV12-4; CDR3aa: CASSDTSGTDTQYF
j_gene: TRBJ2-7; v_gene: TRBV6-5; CDR3aa: CASSFTGTRRVVEQYF
j_gene: TRBJ2-3; v_gene: TRBV7-9; CDR3aa: CASSLGQQADTQYF
j_gene: TRBJ1-4; v_gene: TRBV28; CDR3aa: CASSIRQSKGIMRKLFF
j_gene: TRBJ1-1; v_gene: TRBV6-1; CDR3aa: CASSGRQGYLTEAFF
j_gene: TRBJ1-2; v_gene: TRBV29-1; CDR3aa: CSVGGGDYGYTF
j_gene: TRBJ2-3; v_gene: TRBV28; CDR3aa: CASSLADLDTQYF
j_gene: TRBJ1-6; v_gene: TRBV18; CDR3aa: CASSPDRRYSPLHF
j_gene: TRBJ1-2; v_gene: TRBV7-9; CDR3aa: CASSLAANYGYTF
j_gene: TRBJ2-5; v_gene: TRBV6-2/TRBV6-3; CDR3aa: CASRSTGGLVDQETQYF
j_gene: TRBJ2-5; v_gene: TRBV12-3/TRBV12-4; CDR3aa: CASSRGGQGSQETQYF
j_gene: TRBJ2-3; v_gene: TRBV18; CDR3aa: CASSVFPGDADTQYF
j_gene: TRBJ1-1; v_gene: TRBV27; CDR3aa: CASRTSSAEAFF
j_gene: TRBJ1-4; v_gene: TRBV7-9; CDR3aa: CASSLDGGNEKLFF
j_gene: TRBJ2-2; v_gene: TRBV4-2; CDR3aa: CASERGKGTGELFF
j_gene: TRBJ1-5; v_gene: TRBV19; CDR3aa: CASTPPKADPNQPQHF
j_gene: TRBJ2-3; v_gene: TRBV4-2; CDR3aa: CASSQDMRGRGPDTQYF
j_gene: TRBJ2-1; v_gene: TRBV5-3; CDR3aa: CARSHHDEQFF
j_gene: TRBJ2-3; v_gene: TRBV19; CDR3aa: CASSVQTSTDTQYF
j_gene: TRBJ2-3; v_gene: TRBV25-1; CDR3aa: CASAGTDTQYF
j_gene: TRBJ1-1; v_gene: TRBV5-1; CDR3aa: CASSWSGTGEEAFF
j_gene: TRBJ2-6; v_gene: TRBV2; CDR3aa: CASSVIRSHSGANVLTF
j_gene: TRBJ2-2; v_gene: TRBV4-1; CDR3aa: CASSQLGLAGPNTGELFF
j_gene: TRBJ2-5; v_gene: TRBV7-9; CDR3aa: CASSPIGGTSGGETQYF
j_gene: TRBJ2-3; v_gene: TRBV29-1; CDR3aa: CSVTGGVTSTDTQYF
j_gene: TRBJ2-7; v_gene: TRBV7-6; CDR3aa: CASSLGGTPAEQYF
j_gene: TRBJ2-7; v_gene: TRBV11-2; CDR3aa: CASSPPGAAYEQYF
j_gene: TRBJ2-7; v_gene: TRBV4-3; CDR3aa: CASSQERVSYEQYF
j_gene: TRBJ2-3; v_gene: TRBV4-2; CDR3aa: CASSHGTGVLNTQYF
j_gene: TRBJ2-1; v_gene: TRBV7-6; CDR3aa: CASSQGLGDEQFF
j_gene: TRBJ2-3; v_gene: TRBV5-1; CDR3aa: CASSKGQSTDTQYF
j_gene: TRBJ2-1; v_gene: TRBV11-2; CDR3aa: CASSLVPGLNEQFF
j_gene: TRBJ2-7; v_gene: TRBV20-1; CDR3aa: CSATDRALYEQYF
j_gene: TRBJ2-1; v_gene: TRBV20-1; CDR3aa: CSGEVLGNYNEQFF
j_gene: TRBJ1-2; v_gene: TRBV28; CDR3aa: CASKPPGSGYTF
j_gene: TRBJ1-1; v_gene: TRBV29-1; CDR3aa: CSVEIGGLTEAFF
j_gene: TRBJ2-3; v_gene: TRBV28; CDR3aa: CASESWGTDTQYF
j_gene: TRBJ2-2; v_gene: TRBV12-3/TRBV12-4; CDR3aa: CASSSGLPNTGELFF